This is a list of T cell receptor beta chains from one sample in a study of blood T cells in healthy people across ages. TCRdb processed the 5' RACE reads anew with MiXCR; each CDR3 protein has one entry. The data show 710,000 or so distinct CDR3 sequences, with about 20% seen just once and about 22% held by the top ten. The sequenced sample was blood. The receptors originated from a man aged 65 to 85 in good health. Each CDR3 is given with its conserved first and last residue.

J gene: TRBJ1-1
V gene: TRBV5-5
CDR3 protein: CASRAVRARDTEAFF

J gene: TRBJ2-1
V gene: TRBV29-1
CDR3 protein: CSVEVGSRGANEQFF

J gene: TRBJ2-4
V gene: TRBV30
CDR3 protein: CGWSHLAKNIQYF

J gene: -
V gene: TRBV6-4
CDR3 protein: CASSDSISSSDEQFF

J gene: TRBJ2-1
V gene: TRBV11-3
CDR3 protein: CASSRDVSGLEERFF

J gene: TRBJ1-1
V gene: TRBV18
CDR3 protein: CASSPKADRDTEAFF

J gene: TRBJ2-5
V gene: TRBV6-5
CDR3 protein: CASTKGRSRVETQYF

J gene: TRBJ2-1
V gene: TRBV6-1
CDR3 protein: CASRRTRDSSYNEQFF

J gene: TRBJ1-2
V gene: TRBV9
CDR3 protein: CASSPRTGGDYGYTF

J gene: TRBJ2-3
V gene: TRBV20-1
CDR3 protein: CSARDVWEGQYEQYF

J gene: TRBJ2-3
V gene: TRBV5-1
CDR3 protein: CASSPPALAGGITDTQYF

J gene: TRBJ2-3
V gene: TRBV20-1
CDR3 protein: CSAALAGGPASTDTQYF

J gene: TRBJ2-3
V gene: TRBV7-2
CDR3 protein: CASSSDYSYTQYF

J gene: -
V gene: TRBV7-2
CDR3 protein: CASSKTGFSYEQYF

J gene: -
V gene: TRBV6-6
CDR3 protein: CASWQGSYEQYF

J gene: TRBJ2-1
V gene: TRBV24-1
CDR3 protein: CATSDLHYNEQFF

J gene: TRBJ2-5
V gene: TRBV10-3
CDR3 protein: CAISEGGTGRETQYF

J gene: TRBJ2-1
V gene: TRBV20-1
CDR3 protein: CSALDRASSSYNEQFF

J gene: TRBJ2-1
V gene: TRBV12-3/TRBV12-4
CDR3 protein: CASSFGDRGANEQFF

J gene: TRBJ2-3
V gene: TRBV6-5
CDR3 protein: CASSRRPRTDTQYF

J gene: TRBJ2-5
V gene: TRBV7-2
CDR3 protein: CASNPILTGGETQYF

J gene: TRBJ1-3
V gene: TRBV9
CDR3 protein: CASSGATGPNTIYF